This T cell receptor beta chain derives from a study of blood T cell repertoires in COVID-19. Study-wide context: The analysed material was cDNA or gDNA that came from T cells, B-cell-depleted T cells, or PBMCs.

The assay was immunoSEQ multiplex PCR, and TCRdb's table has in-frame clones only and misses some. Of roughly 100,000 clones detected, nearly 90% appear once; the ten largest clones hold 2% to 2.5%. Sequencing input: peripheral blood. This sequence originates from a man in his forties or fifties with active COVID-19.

CDR3 amino acids: CASSLDGEPYETQYF. The CDR3 region has the DNA TGTGCCAGCAGCTTAGACGGGGAACCCTACGAGACCCAGTACTTC. This chain links TRBV7-2 with TRBJ2-5, with D perhaps matching TRBD2 (5 bases). The germline CDR1 and CDR2 sequences are SGHTA and FQGNSA. The CDR3 length is 15 residues. Trimming took 1 base from V and 5 from J, leaving 14 bases between them. Supplemented by reference TRBV7-2 and TRBJ2-5, the full variable domain reads GAGVSQSPSNKVTEKGKDVELRCDPISGHTALYWYRQSLGQGLEFLIYFQGNSAPDKSGLPSDRFSAERTGGSVSTLTIQRTQQEDSAVYLCASSLDGEPYETQYFGPGTRLLVL.